The T cell receptor beta chain described here comes from a study of blood T cell repertoires in COVID-19. Study information: The study drew acute and convalescent COVID-19 samples from the United States, Italy and Spain. From T cells, B-cell-depleted T cells, or PBMCs came the material, which was cDNA or gDNA.

Study processing details: Amplification of reference gene primers provided the estimated nucleated cell counts. Clones were sequenced by immunoSEQ multiplex PCR, and TCRdb holds only the in-frame ones, with some missing. The V and J calls and clone size come from that table; D and trimming were worked out from the DNA. This sample has some 58,000 clones, with just over 90% found just once. CDR3 size: 15 residues. Between the trimmed V and J ends, which lost 1 base and 0 bases, there was a span of 8 bases. Looked up from germline, CDR1 is SGDLS and CDR2 is YYNGEE. The V gene is TRBV9, the J gene TRBJ2-1; weak D call: TRBD2 (5 bases). Sequencing was performed on peripheral blood. This TCR was sampled from a man in his forties with acute or convalescent COVID-19. The CDR3 loop is CASSVSGPSYNEQFF. CDR3 nucleotide sequence: TGTGCCAGCAGCGTAAGCGGACCCTCCTACAATGAGCAGTTCTTC.